This TCR beta chain originates from a study of blood T cell repertoires in COVID-19. In the original workflow: The assay estimated nucleated cells by amplifying reference gene primers. Profiled with immunoSEQ multiplex PCR; TCRdb holds only in-frame clones, not every one. The V and J calls and the clone size are those of that table, but D and trimming were determined from the DNA. The sample holds 230,000 or so clones, approximately 80% seen once. This CDR3 is built from 16 residues. V was shortened by 0 bases and J by 0 bases, with 10 bases between the two germline ends. Germline values: CDR1 SGHDT, CDR2 YYEEEE.

Sequencing was done on a sample of peripheral blood. The J gene is TRBJ1-3, the V gene TRBV5-6; D gene unclear. This sequence was found in a young man with active or convalescent COVID-19. CDR3 amino acids: CASSLVEGVSGNTIYF. The CDR3 nucleotides read TGTGCCAGCAGCTTGGTGGAGGGAGTCTCTGGAAACACCATATATTTT.